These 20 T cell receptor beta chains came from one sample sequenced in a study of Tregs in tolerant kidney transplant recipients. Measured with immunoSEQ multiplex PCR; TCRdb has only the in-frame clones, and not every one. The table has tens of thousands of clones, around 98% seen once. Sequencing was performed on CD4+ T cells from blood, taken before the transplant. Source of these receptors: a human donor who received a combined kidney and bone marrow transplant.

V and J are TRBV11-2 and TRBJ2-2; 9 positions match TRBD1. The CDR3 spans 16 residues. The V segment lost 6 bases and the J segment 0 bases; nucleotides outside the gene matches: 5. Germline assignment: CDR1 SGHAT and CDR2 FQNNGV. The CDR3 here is CASSRQGGSNTGELFF. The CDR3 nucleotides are TGTGCCAGCAGTCGACAGGGGGGCTCGAACACCGGGGAGCTGTTTTTT.

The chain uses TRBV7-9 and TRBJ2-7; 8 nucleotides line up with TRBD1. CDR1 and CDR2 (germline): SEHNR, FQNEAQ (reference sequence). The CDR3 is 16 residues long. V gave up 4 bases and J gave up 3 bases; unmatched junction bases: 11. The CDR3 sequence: CASSSTGGTLLYEQYF. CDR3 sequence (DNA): TGTGCCAGCAGCTCAACAGGGGGGACACTACTCTACGAGCAGTACTTC.

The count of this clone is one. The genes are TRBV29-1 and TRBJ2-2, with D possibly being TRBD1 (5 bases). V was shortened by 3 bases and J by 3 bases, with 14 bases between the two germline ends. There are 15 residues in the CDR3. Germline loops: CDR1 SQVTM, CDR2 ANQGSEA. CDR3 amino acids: CSVEVGQGDTGELFF. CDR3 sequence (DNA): TGCAGCGTTGAGGTGGGGCAGGGTGACACCGGGGAGCTGTTTTTT.

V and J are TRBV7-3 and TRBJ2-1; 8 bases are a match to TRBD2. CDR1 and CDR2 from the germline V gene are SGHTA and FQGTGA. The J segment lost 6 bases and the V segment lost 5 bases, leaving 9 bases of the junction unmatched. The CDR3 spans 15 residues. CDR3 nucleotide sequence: TGTGCCAGCAGCCAGCCTGCGGGGGGCCCCAATGAGCAGTTCTTC. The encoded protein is CASSQPAGGPNEQFF.

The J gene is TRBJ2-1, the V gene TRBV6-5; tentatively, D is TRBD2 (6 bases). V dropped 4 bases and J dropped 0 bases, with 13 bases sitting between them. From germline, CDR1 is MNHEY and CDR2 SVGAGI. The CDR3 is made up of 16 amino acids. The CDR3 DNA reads TGTGCCAGCAGTTCCGCCGGGACTGACTCCTACAATGAGCAGTTCTTC. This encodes CASSSAGTDSYNEQFF.

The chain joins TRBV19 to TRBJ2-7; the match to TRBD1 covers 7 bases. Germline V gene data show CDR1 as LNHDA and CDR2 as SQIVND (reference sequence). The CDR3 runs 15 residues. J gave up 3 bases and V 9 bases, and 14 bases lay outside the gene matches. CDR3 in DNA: TGTGCCAGCGCGGCACAGGGGTGGGGGAACTACGAGCAGTACTTC. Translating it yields CASAAQGWGNYEQYF.

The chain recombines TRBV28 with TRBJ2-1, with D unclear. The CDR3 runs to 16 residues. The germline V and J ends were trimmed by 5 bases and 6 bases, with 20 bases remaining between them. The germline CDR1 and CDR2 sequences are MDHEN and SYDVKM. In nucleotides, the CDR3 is TGTGCCAGCAGTCCGCGTGGGCTGGTCCTTATCAATGAGCAGTTCTTC. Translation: CASSPRGLVLINEQFF.

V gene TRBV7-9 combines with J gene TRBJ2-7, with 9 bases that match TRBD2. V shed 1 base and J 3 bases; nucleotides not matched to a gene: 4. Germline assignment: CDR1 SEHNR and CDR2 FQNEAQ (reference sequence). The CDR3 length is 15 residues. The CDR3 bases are TGTGCCAGCAGCTTAGTAGCGGGGGCCCTCTACGAGCAGTACTTC. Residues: CASSLVAGALYEQYF.

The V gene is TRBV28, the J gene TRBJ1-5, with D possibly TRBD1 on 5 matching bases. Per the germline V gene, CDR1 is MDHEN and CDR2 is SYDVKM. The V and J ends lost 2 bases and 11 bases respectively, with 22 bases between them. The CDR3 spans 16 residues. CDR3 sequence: CASSLPDGTGGTAQHF. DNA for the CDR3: TGTGCCAGCAGTTTACCGGACGGGACTGGGGGTACGGCCCAGCATTTT. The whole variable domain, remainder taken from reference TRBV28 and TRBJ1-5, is DVKVTQSSRYLVKRTGEKVFLECVQDMDHENMFWYRQDPGLGLRLIYFSYDVKMKEKGDIPEGYSVSREKKERFSLILESASTNQTSMYLCASSLPDGTGGTAQHFGDGTRLSIL.

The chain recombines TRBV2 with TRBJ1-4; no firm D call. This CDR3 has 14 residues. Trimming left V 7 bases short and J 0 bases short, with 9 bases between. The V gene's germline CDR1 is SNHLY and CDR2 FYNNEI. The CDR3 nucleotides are TGTGCCAGCACCTACGCTGCAACTAATGAAAAACTGTTTTTT. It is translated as CASTYAATNEKLFF.

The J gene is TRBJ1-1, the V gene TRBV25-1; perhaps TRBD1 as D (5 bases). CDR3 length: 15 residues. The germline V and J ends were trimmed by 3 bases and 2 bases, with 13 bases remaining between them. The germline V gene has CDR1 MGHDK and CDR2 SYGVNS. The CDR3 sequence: CASSEDIQINTEAFF. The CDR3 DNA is TGTGCCAGCAGTGAGGACATCCAGATTAACACTGAAGCTTTCTTT.

CDR3: CASRHPGGSTDTQYF. The CDR3 DNA sequence: TGTGCCAGCAGGCATCCGGGGGGGAGCACAGATACGCAGTATTTT. V is TRBV28 and J is TRBJ2-3; TRBD2 matches 8 bases. This CDR3 region has 15 residues. Germline CDR1 reads MDHEN; CDR2 reads SYDVKM. V shed 6 bases and J 0 bases; nucleotides not matched to a gene: 5.

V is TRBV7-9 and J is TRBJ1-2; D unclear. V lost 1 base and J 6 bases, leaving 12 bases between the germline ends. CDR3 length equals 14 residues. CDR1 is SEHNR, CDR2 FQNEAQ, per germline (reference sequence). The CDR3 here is CASSLESGRNGYTF. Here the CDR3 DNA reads TGTGCCAGCAGCTTAGAATCTGGGCGAAATGGCTACACCTTC.

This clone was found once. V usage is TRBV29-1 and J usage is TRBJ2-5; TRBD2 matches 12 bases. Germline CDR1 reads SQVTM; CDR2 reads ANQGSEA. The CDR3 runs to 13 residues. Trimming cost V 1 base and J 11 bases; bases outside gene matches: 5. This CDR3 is CSVEGLAGVEQYF. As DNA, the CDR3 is TGCAGCGTTGAAGGACTAGCGGGAGTGGAGCAGTACTTC.

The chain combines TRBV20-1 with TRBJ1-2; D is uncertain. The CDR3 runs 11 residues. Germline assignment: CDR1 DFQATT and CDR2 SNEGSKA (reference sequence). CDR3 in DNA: TGCAGCGCTCCCACACGGGATGGCTACACCTTC. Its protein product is CSAPTRDGYTF.

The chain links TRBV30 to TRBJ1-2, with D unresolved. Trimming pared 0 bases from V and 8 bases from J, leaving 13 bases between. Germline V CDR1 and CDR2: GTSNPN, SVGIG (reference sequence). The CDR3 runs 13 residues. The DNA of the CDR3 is TGTGCCTGGAGTGTAGGAGCCAGAACCGGCTACACCTTC. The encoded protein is CAWSVGARTGYTF.

The CDR3 here is CASSLGTRETQYF. The CDR3 DNA reads as TGTGCCAGCAGCTTGGGCACCCGAGAGACCCAGTACTTC. The V gene is TRBV9, the J gene TRBJ2-5; D remains unclear. The CDR3 sequence is 13 residues long. The V end lost 4 bases, the J end lost 4 bases, and 11 bases lay between the germline ends. Germline V gives CDR1 SGDLS, CDR2 YYNGEE.

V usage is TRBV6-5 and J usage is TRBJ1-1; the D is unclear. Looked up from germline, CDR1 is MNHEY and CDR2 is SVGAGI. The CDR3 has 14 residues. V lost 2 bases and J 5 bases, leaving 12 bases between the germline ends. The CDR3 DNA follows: TGTGCCAGCAGTTACCGTTCCGGCGGGACTGAAGCTTTCTTT. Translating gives CASSYRSGGTEAFF.

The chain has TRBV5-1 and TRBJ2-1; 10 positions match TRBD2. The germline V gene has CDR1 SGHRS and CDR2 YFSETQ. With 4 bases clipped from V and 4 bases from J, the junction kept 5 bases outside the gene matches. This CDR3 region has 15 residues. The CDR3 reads CASSTTSGKYNEQFF. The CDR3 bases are TGCGCCAGCAGCACAACTAGCGGGAAGTACAATGAGCAGTTCTTC. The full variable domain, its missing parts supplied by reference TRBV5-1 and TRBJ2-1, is KAGVTQTPRYLIKTRGQQVTLSCSPISGHRSVSWYQQTPGQGLQFLFEYFSETQRNKGNFPGRFSGRQFSNSRSEMNVSTLELGDSALYLCASSTTSGKYNEQFFGPGTRLTVL.

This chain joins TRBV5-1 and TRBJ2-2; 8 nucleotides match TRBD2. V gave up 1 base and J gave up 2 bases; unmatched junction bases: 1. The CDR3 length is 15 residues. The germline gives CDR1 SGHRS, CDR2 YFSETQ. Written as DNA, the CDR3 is TGCGCCAGCAGCTTGAGCGGGGGAAACACCGGGGAGCTGTTTTTT. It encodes CASSLSGGNTGELFF.